This entry is about one TCR beta chain. The data originate from a study of blood T cell repertoires in COVID-19. In the study overall: COVID-19 samples collected from the United States, Italy and Spain covered acute and convalescent phases. The analysed material was cDNA or gDNA that came from T cells, B-cell-depleted T cells, or PBMCs.

Authors' analysis steps: Amplification from reference gene primers served as the basis for estimated nucleated cell counts. Generated by immunoSEQ multiplex PCR, the TCRdb table keeps only in-frame clones and is missing some. V and J calls and clone size are given by that table; D and trimming were obtained from the DNA. The profile shows around 65,000 clones, roughly 77% of them singletons. CDR3 length: 13 residues. V dropped 6 bases and J dropped 5 bases, with 14 bases sitting between them. Germline V gene lookup returns CDR1 KGHSH and CDR2 LQKENI. This TCR derives from a human donor in a cohort sampled during active COVID-19. The chain joins TRBV18 to TRBJ2-7; D might be TRBD2 (6 bases). Sequencing was done on a sample of peripheral blood. In nucleotides, the CDR3 is TGTGCCAGCTCTGCGACTAGGGTTGACGAGCAGTACTTC. Translating gives CASSATRVDEQYF.